This T cell receptor (beta chain) was documented in a study of T cells expressing NK-cell markers. This CDR3 comprises 15 residues. The V gene's germline CDR1 is SGHNT and CDR2 YENEEA. TCRdb re-called the 5' RACE reads and catalogs CDR3 proteins one per entry, DNA excluded. The table lists roughly 390,000 distinct CDR3 sequences. The chain employs TRBV11-3 and TRBJ2-3; the D call from TCRdb, TRBD2, cannot be confirmed without DNA. Sequenced input: blood T cells: a sorted CD56 or NKG2C T cell subset, CD4+ or CD8+ T cells, or bulk PBMC T cells (not recorded which). The sequence came from a woman aged 45-65 years in good health. The CDR3 reads CASSYLAGVGDTQYF.